This T cell receptor beta chain was recovered during a study of Ad26.COV2.S vaccination and SARS-CoV-2 variants. The CDR3 is 17 amino acids. V gave up 2 bases and J gave up 0 bases, with 14 bases separating them. The germline V gene has CDR1 KGHSH and CDR2 LQKENI. This sample's treatment: some 19 received Ad26.COV2.S at low or high dose, single or two shots; about 5 received placebo; per-sample allocation not given. Sampling took place 63 days after the first vaccine or placebo injection. This clone is a singleton in its sample. Profiling relied on immunoSEQ multiplex PCR, and the TCRdb table lists in-frame clones only, not all of them. In the table there are roughly 700,000 clones, 89% of which are singletons.

Sequencing used peripheral blood, obtained in a trial of Ad26.COV2.S vaccine versus placebo. The source of this sequence is a person between 18 and 65 years old who received the Ad26.COV2.S COVID-19 vaccine or a placebo. V gene TRBV18 combines with J gene TRBJ1-3; a possible D gene is TRBD1 (6 bases). The CDR3 sequence: CASSPIGQQLSGNTIYF. Written as DNA, the CDR3 is TGTGCCAGCTCACCAATCGGACAGCAACTCTCTGGAAACACCATATATTTT.